The clone carrying this T cell receptor (beta chain) appeared a few times. The data were taken from a study of response to subunit inactivated influenza vaccine. The CDR3 totals 13 residues. Per germline, CDR1 DFQATT and CDR2 SNEGSKA (reference sequence). The V and J ends lost 3 bases and 6 bases respectively, with 13 bases between them. In TCRdb, the RT-PCR reads were re-called with MiXCR into one record per CDR3 protein. The sample lists roughly 780,000 distinct CDR3 sequences, around 18% occurring once. This sequence was found in a man aged 50 to 59 who received an inactivated influenza vaccine. The material sequenced was PBMCs from blood, taken roughly 5 days after vaccination. This sequence joins TRBV20-1 and TRBJ2-3; D remains unclear. The chain's CDR3 is CSARFLSLDTQYF. Written as DNA, the CDR3 is TGCAGTGCTAGGTTTCTCTCGCTCGATACGCAGTATTTT.